A single sample is the source of the 13 T cell receptor beta chains below, sequenced in a study of Graves' ophthalmopathy and Graves' hyperthyroidism. RNA transcripts were the source from which TCR beta CDR3 regions were amplified. HTBI-primed first-round RT-PCR preceded second-round multiplex PCR. One entry per CDR3 protein, called by TCRdb with MiXCR from the multiplex PCR reads. The sample includes a few hundred thousand distinct CDR3 sequences, approximately 18% of them seen just once. The sequencing input was peripheral blood. The receptors come from an adult woman with stable Graves' hyperthyroidism.

This clonotype has a count of ten or more. This chain uses TRBV12-3 or TRBV12-4 with TRBJ1-6, with TRBD1 as a possible D gene (5 bases). This CDR3 comprises 13 residues. V was trimmed by 5 bases and J by 10 bases, leaving 12 bases between them. CDR3 coding DNA: TGTGCCAGCAGTCATCAGGGATTGTCACCCCTCCACTTT. This codes for CASSHQGLSPLHF.

Regarding this clonotype: This clone may be a read error of a much larger clone one base away. V and J are TRBV4-1 and TRBJ1-1; D unclear. Per the germline V gene, CDR1 is MGHRA and CDR2 is YSYEKL. The CDR3 is 13 residues long. CDR3 residues: CASSQDLSSESFF. The CDR3, as DNA: TGCGCCAGCAGCCAAGACCTGAGCTCTGAATCTTTCTTT.

This clonotype was counted many times. The gene calls are TRBV15 and TRBJ1-2; D is possibly TRBD1 (5 bases). The CDR3 extends over 15 amino acids. Germline-derived CDR1 and CDR2 are LNHNV and YYDKDF (reference sequence). V was cut by 1 base and J by 6 bases, with 15 bases left in between. CDR3 amino acids: CATSRVADSIDGYTF. The CDR3 region has the DNA TGTGCCACCAGCAGAGTTGCCGACAGCATAGATGGCTACACCTTC.

There are many counts of this clonotype. The chain carries TRBV24-1 and TRBJ1-2; tentative D call: TRBD1 (5 bases). CDR1 and CDR2 from the germline V gene are KGHDR and SFDVKD. Trimming shortened V by 3 bases and J by 1 base, and 11 bases separated the two germline ends. This CDR3 region has 15 residues. The CDR3 coding sequence is TGTGCCACCAGTGATGGGTCAGGGATTAACTATGGCTACACCTTC. This gives the protein CATSDGSGINYGYTF.

This clonotype was counted ten times or more. The chain carries TRBV6-5 and TRBJ1-3; possible D gene TRBD1, 6 bases. This CDR3 contains 15 residues. Between the trimmed V and J ends, which lost 0 bases and 4 bases, there was a span of 10 bases. Germline CDR1 reads MNHEY; CDR2 reads SVGAGI. CDR3 in DNA: TGTGCCAGCAGTTACTCGCAGGGGCGGGGAAACACCATATATTTT. Translating gives CASSYSQGRGNTIYF.

V usage is TRBV5-1 and J usage is TRBJ2-7; perhaps TRBD2 as D (6 bases). CDR1 and CDR2 from the germline V gene are SGHRS and YFSETQ. Trimming removed 1 base from V and 6 bases from J, with 14 bases in between. The CDR3 totals 14 residues. The CDR3 loop is CASSLSPAGVEQYF. The CDR3 nucleotides are TGCGCCAGCAGCTTGAGTCCAGCGGGTGTCGAGCAGTACTTC.

In this sample, this clonotype turned up many times. The J gene is TRBJ1-1, the V gene TRBV10-3, with no clear D. The CDR3 is 14 amino acids. Germline CDR1 ENHRY, CDR2 SYGVKD. The V end was cut by 3 bases, the J end by 4 bases, with 12 bases between. CDR3 sequence reads: CAISEPPEGTEAFF. CDR3 nucleotides: TGTGCCATCAGTGAACCTCCCGAGGGCACTGAAGCTTTCTTT.

This clonotype was counted only a few times. This CDR3 reads CAWRNGLRGEQYF. The CDR3 bases are TGTGCCTGGAGAAACGGGTTGAGAGGCGAGCAGTACTTC. The rearrangement joins TRBV30 to TRBJ2-7; no definite D call. CDR3 length: 13 amino acids. Trimming removed 3 bases from V and 6 bases from J, with 15 bases in between. The germline gives CDR1 GTSNPN, CDR2 SVGIG (reference sequence).

Ten or more counts support this clonotype. The chain joins TRBV11-2 to TRBJ1-5; the D is unclear. The V end lost 0 bases, the J end lost 5 bases, and 14 bases lay between the germline ends. Germline assignment: CDR1 SGHAT and CDR2 FQNNGV. The CDR3 length is 16 residues. Here the CDR3 DNA reads TGTGCCAGCAGCTTAGATCGCTACAGCCCAGATCAGCCCCAGCATTTT. This codes for CASSLDRYSPDQPQHF.

This clonotype was seen many times. The rearrangement joins TRBV5-1 to TRBJ1-1, with D possibly matching TRBD1 (6 bases). The CDR3 has 14 amino acids. Trimming pared 4 bases from V and 1 base from J, leaving 11 bases between. CDR1 is SGHRS and CDR2 is YFSETQ in the germline V gene. The CDR3: CASSHSQGNTEAFF. CDR3 nucleotides: TGCGCCAGCAGCCACTCACAGGGGAACACTGAAGCTTTCTTT.

V is TRBV18 and J is TRBJ2-7; TRBD2 might be the D (6 bases). Germline V CDR1 and CDR2: KGHSH, LQKENI. V shed 0 bases and J shed 5 bases, with 11 bases lying between them. The CDR3 totals 14 residues. CDR3: CASSPPSRRDEQYF. CDR3 bases: TGTGCCAGCTCACCACCGTCGCGGAGGGACGAGCAGTACTTC.

This clonotype has ten or more counts. J is TRBJ2-7 and V is TRBV19; TRBD1 aligns across 7 bases. CDR3 length: 14 amino acids. V was clipped by 1 base and J by 6 bases; unmatched bases: 6. The germline gives CDR1 LNHDA, CDR2 SQIVND (reference sequence). The CDR3 is CASSIVPSGGEQYF. The CDR3 nucleotides are TGTGCCAGTAGTATAGTCCCCTCAGGGGGCGAGCAGTACTTC. The full variable domain, in which reference TRBV19 and TRBJ2-7 provide the parts outside the CDR3, is DGGITQSPKYLFRKEGQNVTLSCEQNLNHDAMYWYRQDPGQGLRLIYYSQIVNDFQKGDIAEGYSVSREKKESFPLTVTSAQKNPTAFYLCASSIVPSGGEQYFGPGTRLTVT.

This clonotype was picked up many times. The chain employs TRBV29-1 and TRBJ1-2; D is unclear. From germline, CDR1 is SQVTM and CDR2 ANQGSEA. There are 16 residues in the CDR3. The V end was cut by 0 bases, the J end by 8 bases, with 22 bases between. This CDR3 reads CSVEDQRRPSLRGYTF. CDR3 bases: TGCAGCGTTGAAGATCAACGGAGGCCGTCGTTGAGGGGCTACACCTTC. Variable domain in full (rest from reference TRBV29-1 and TRBJ1-2): SAVISQKPSRDICQRGTSLTIQCQVDSQVTMMFWYRQQPGQSLTLIATANQGSEATYESGFVIDKFPISRPNLTFSTLTVSNMSPEDSSIYLCSVEDQRRPSLRGYTFGSGTRLTVV.